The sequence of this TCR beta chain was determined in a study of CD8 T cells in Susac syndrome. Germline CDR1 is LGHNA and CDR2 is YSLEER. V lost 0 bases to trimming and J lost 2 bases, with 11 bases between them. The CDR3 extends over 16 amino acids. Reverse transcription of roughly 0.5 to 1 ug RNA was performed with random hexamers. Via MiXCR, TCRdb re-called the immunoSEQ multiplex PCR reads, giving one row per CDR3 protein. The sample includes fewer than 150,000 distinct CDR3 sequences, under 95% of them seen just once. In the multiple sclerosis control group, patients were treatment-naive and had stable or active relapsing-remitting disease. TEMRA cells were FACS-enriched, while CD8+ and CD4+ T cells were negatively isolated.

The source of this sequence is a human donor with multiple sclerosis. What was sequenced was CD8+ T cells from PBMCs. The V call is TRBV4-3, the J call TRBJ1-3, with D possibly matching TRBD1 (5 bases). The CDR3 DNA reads TGCGCCAGCAGCCAAGAGGTCACGGGGGCTGGAAACACCATATATTTT. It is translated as CASSQEVTGAGNTIYF.